Each of the 8 T cell receptor beta chains below was sequenced from the same sample in a study of blood T cell repertoires in COVID-19. Some clones are missing from TCRdb's copy, which holds only in-frame ones; the method was immunoSEQ multiplex PCR. This sample carries about 220,000 clones, more than 70% of them seen once, and the ten largest clones take 9.5% to 15%. The sample taken for sequencing was peripheral blood. These receptors were obtained from a human donor in a cohort sampled during active COVID-19.

This clone was recorded only once. V is TRBV19 and J is TRBJ1-1; TRBD1 is a possible D gene (6 bases). Trimming left V 1 base short and J 6 bases short, with 15 bases between. The CDR3 runs 15 residues. The germline V gene encodes CDR1 LNHDA and CDR2 SQIVND (reference sequence). In DNA form, the CDR3 reads TGTGCCAGTAGTATAGGGGCGGAAGGGGGTGCTGAAGCTTTCTTT. It yields the protein CASSIGAEGGAEAFF.

This clone was counted between two and nine times. The chain employs TRBV10-3 and TRBJ1-2; D perhaps matches TRBD1 (6 bases). The CDR3 covers 12 residues. The germline V gene has CDR1 ENHRY and CDR2 SYGVKD. The V end was cut by 5 bases, the J end by 6 bases, with 10 bases between. This CDR3 reads CAISNNRDGYTF. DNA for the CDR3: TGTGCCATCAGTAATAACAGGGATGGCTACACCTTC.

This chain joins TRBV2 and TRBJ2-4; tentative D call: TRBD1 (6 bases). Germline loops: CDR1 SNHLY, CDR2 FYNNEI. V was cut by 6 bases and J by 0 bases, with 9 bases left in between. The CDR3 has 14 amino acids. In DNA form, the CDR3 reads TGTGCCAGCAGGGACAGCATAGCCAAAAACATTCAGTACTTC. It is translated as CASRDSIAKNIQYF.

This chain joins TRBV5-1 and TRBJ1-2; 7 positions agree with TRBD1. CDR1 SGHRS and CDR2 YFSETQ come from the germline V gene. J gave up 7 bases and V 2 bases, and 8 bases lay outside the gene matches. The CDR3 totals 14 residues. In DNA form, the CDR3 reads TGCGCCAGCAGCTTTTCACAGGGGAACGGTGGCTACACCTTC. Translating gives CASSFSQGNGGYTF.

The chain combines TRBV19 with TRBJ2-7; D is undetermined. V shed 5 bases and J shed 7 bases, with 15 bases lying between them. This CDR3 has 13 residues. CDR1 and CDR2 (germline): LNHDA, SQIVND (reference sequence). The CDR3 coding sequence is TGTGCCAGTAGTGTCGGGTCCCCCGGGGAGCAGTACTTC. Its translation is CASSVGSPGEQYF.

The V call is TRBV10-3, the J call TRBJ1-6; the match to TRBD1 covers 7 bases. This CDR3 contains 17 residues. Trimming cost V 10 bases and J 0 bases; bases outside gene matches: 12. Germline V lookup: CDR1 ENHRY, CDR2 SYGVKD. CDR3 amino acids: CATLQTGPSSYNSPLHF. The CDR3, as DNA: TGTGCCACCCTACAGACAGGGCCTAGCTCCTATAATTCACCCCTCCACTTT.

The rearrangement links TRBV12-5 to TRBJ1-1; D might be TRBD1 (5 bases). The CDR3 spans 15 residues. V was shortened by 0 bases and J by 1 base, with 9 bases between the two germline ends. The germline V gene has CDR1 LGHNT and CDR2 FRNRAP. CDR3 amino acids: CASGLVGQTNTEAFF. CDR3 coding DNA: TGTGCTAGTGGTTTGGTGGGGCAGACGAACACTGAAGCTTTCTTT.

The chain joins TRBV30 to TRBJ1-3, with D perhaps matching TRBD1 (5 bases). The CDR3 covers 15 residues. Germline values: CDR1 GTSNPN, CDR2 SVGIG (reference sequence). The V end lost 3 bases, the J end lost 0 bases, and 12 bases lay between the germline ends. The CDR3 reads CAWSADTISGNTIYF. The CDR3 region has the DNA TGTGCCTGGAGCGCGGACACCATCTCTGGAAACACCATATATTTT.